The T cell receptor (beta chain) under discussion was sequenced for a study of Graves' ophthalmopathy and Graves' hyperthyroidism. Study results and caveats: Researchers report that a 13-signature model separated ophthalmopathy from stable hyperthyroidism, posting 87.88% sensitivity and 75% to 84% specificity. The majority of expanded thyroid clonotypes above 0.001 frequency also occurred in blood.

The germline V gene has CDR1 SGHTA and CDR2 FQGNSA. The CDR3 runs to 13 residues. V was cut by 3 bases and J by 2 bases, with 7 bases left in between. Note on this clonotype: What it recognizes is unknown. Here the CDR3 omits its conserved ending phenylalanine or tryptophan, so a read error is the likely source.

The sequenced template was RNA, covering the TCR beta CDR3 region. The first round was an RT-PCR with HTBI primers, and the second round was a multiplex PCR. TCRdb used MiXCR to reprocess the multiplex PCR reads, holding one entry per CDR3 protein. The sample holds 45,000 to 60,000 distinct CDR3 sequences; about half are singletons and the top ten take over 3.5%. V usage is TRBV7-2 and J usage is TRBJ2-5; D remains unclear. Material for sequencing was peripheral blood. This TCR was sampled from an adult woman with Graves' ophthalmopathy. CDR3 sequence reads: CASSFDLQETQYS. In nucleotides, the CDR3 is TGTGCCAGCAGCTTTGACCTTCAAGAGACCCAGTACTCC.